These T cell receptor beta chains were read from a single sample in a study of cytomegalovirus exposure and HLA in healthy donors. Clones were read by immunoSEQ multiplex PCR, and TCRdb kept only the in-frame ones, dropping some. The sample holds under 90,000 clones. The sample taken for sequencing was PBMCs. The source of these receptors is a female donor in good health and CMV-seropositive. Each CDR3 is given without its conserved first and last residue. The order of the fields is CDR3 protein, J gene, D gene, V gene. D genes are given only for firm matches.

ASSEGTLYGYT | TRBJ1-2 | . | TRBV6-1
ASSLASGPYNEQF | TRBJ2-1 | TRBD2 | TRBV5-1
ASSHGRVPEQY | TRBJ2-7 | . | TRBV23-1
ASSLGQVPTYEQY | TRBJ2-7 | . | TRBV7-2
ASSTNSGNTIY | TRBJ1-3 | . | TRBV7-8
ASSGSSYEQY | TRBJ2-7 | . | TRBV6-1
ASSFGLAGYKGHGEQY | TRBJ2-7 | TRBD2 | TRBV28
ASTTFDSEAF | TRBJ1-1 | . | TRBV5-1
ASSTLTGVKEKLF | TRBJ1-4 | TRBD1 | TRBV6-6
ASKGGTANTGELF | TRBJ2-2 | . | TRBV6-1
AWNEGGQPQH | TRBJ1-5 | . | TRBV30
ASSQDRLAGGELF | TRBJ2-2 | TRBD2 | TRBV4-2
ATGTGSSYEQY | TRBJ2-7 | . | TRBV15
ASSLASGRGNEQF | TRBJ2-1 | TRBD2 | TRBV28
ASTRSTGTDQPQH | TRBJ1-5 | TRBD1 | TRBV19
AWRGSSLTGTSGSLGNTGELF | TRBJ2-2 | TRBD2 | TRBV30
AISESQGGEAF | TRBJ1-1 | . | TRBV10-3
SVQGLSETQY | TRBJ2-5 | . | TRBV29-1
ASSLTSGAYEQY | TRBJ2-7 | TRBD2 | TRBV5-4
AWISGDGYLEETYEQY | TRBJ2-7 | . | TRBV30
ASSYRRGYT | TRBJ1-2 | . | TRBV28
SVDGLAGGTDTQY | TRBJ2-3 | TRBD2 | TRBV29-1
ASSLLGAASYEQY | TRBJ2-7 | . | TRBV27
ASSPQGLTGANVLT | TRBJ2-6 | . | TRBV18
ASRNPGGGGTEAF | TRBJ1-1 | . | TRBV6-5
ASSLGTSGRTSSYEQY | TRBJ2-7 | TRBD2 | TRBV7-9
ASSPNKRGYEQY | TRBJ2-7 | . | TRBV7-9
SVAGDTQY | TRBJ2-3 | . | TRBV29-1
ASTRTGEGEQY | TRBJ2-7 | TRBD1 | TRBV6-5
SGWTGGGYEQF | TRBJ2-1 | TRBD1 | TRBV29-1
ASHRTGEGYT | TRBJ1-2 | TRBD1 | TRBV4-3
ASSQDRTKNIQY | TRBJ2-4 | . | TRBV4-2